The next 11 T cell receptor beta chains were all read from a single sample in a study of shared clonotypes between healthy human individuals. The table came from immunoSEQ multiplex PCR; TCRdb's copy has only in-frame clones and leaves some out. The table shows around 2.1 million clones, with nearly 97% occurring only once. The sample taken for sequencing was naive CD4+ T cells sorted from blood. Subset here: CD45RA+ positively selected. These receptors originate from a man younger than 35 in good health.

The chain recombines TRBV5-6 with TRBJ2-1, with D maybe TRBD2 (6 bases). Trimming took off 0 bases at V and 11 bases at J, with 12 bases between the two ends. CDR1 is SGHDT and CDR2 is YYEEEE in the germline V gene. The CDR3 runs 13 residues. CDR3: CASSLAGGAQQFF. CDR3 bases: TGTGCCAGCAGCTTGGCCGGAGGGGCCCAGCAGTTCTTC. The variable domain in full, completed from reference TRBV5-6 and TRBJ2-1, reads DAGVTQSPTHLIKTRGQQVTLRCSPKSGHDTVSWYQQALGQGPQFIFQYYEEEERQRGNFPDRFSGHQFPNYSSELNVNALLLGDSALYLCASSLAGGAQQFFGPGTRLTVL.

In nucleotides, the CDR3 is TGTGCCAGCAGCTTAGGCACGGTACAGCCCCAGCATTTT. This gives the protein CASSLGTVQPQHF. J is TRBJ1-5 and V is TRBV7-8; no reliable D call. Trimming removed 1 base at V and 7 bases at J, with 8 bases between. CDR1 is SGHVS and CDR2 is FQNEAQ in the germline V gene. CDR3 length equals 13 residues.

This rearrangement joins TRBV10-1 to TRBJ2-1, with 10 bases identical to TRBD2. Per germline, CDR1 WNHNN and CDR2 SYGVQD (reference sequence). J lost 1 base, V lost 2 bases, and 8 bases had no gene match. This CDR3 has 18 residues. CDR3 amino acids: CASSERLAGASSYNEQFF. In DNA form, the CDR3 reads TGCGCCAGCAGTGAGAGGCTAGCGGGGGCCTCTTCCTACAATGAGCAGTTCTTC.

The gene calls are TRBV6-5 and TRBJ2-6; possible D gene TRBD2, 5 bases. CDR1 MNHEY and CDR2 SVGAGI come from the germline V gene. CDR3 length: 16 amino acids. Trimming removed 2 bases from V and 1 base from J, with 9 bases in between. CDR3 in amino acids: CASSYDRGSGANVLTF. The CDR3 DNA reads TGTGCCAGCAGTTACGATCGGGGTTCTGGGGCCAACGTCCTGACTTTC.

CDR3 residues: CASSLAGGPINEQFF. The CDR3 region has the DNA TGTGCCAGCAGTTTAGCGGGAGGGCCCATTAATGAGCAGTTCTTC. This chain joins TRBV28 and TRBJ2-1; the match to TRBD2 covers 9 bases. The CDR3 covers 15 residues. Trimming at V came to 2 bases and at J to 7 bases, leaving 6 bases not matched to a gene. Germline CDR1 and CDR2: MDHEN and SYDVKM. The full variable domain, in which reference TRBV28 and TRBJ2-1 provide the parts outside the CDR3, is DVKVTQSSRYLVKRTGEKVFLECVQDMDHENMFWYRQDPGLGLRLIYFSYDVKMKEKGDIPEGYSVSREKKERFSLILESASTNQTSMYLCASSLAGGPINEQFFGPGTRLTVL.

CDR3 in amino acids: CASTRGPSIPIGQFF. CDR3 sequence (DNA): TGTGCCAGCACCCGGGGACCAAGTATACCGATAGGGCAGTTCTTC. The chain couples TRBV7-9 to TRBJ2-1, with D perhaps being TRBD1 or TRBD2 (5 bases each). CDR1 SEHNR and CDR2 FQNEAQ come from the germline V gene (reference sequence). The CDR3 is 15 residues long. The V and J ends lost 7 bases and 12 bases respectively, with 25 bases between them.

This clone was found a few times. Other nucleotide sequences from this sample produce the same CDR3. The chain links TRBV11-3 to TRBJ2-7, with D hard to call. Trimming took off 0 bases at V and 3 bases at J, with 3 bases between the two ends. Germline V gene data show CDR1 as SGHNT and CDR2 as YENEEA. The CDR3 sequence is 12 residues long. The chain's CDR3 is CASSLDGYEQYF. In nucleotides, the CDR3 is TGTGCCAGCAGCTTAGATGGCTACGAGCAGTACTTC.

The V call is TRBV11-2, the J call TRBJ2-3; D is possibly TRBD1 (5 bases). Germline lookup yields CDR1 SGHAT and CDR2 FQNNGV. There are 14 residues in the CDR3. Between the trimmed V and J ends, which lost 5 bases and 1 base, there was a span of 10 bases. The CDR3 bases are TGTGCCAGCAGCCCCAGGGTCCGCACAGATACGCAGTATTTT. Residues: CASSPRVRTDTQYF.

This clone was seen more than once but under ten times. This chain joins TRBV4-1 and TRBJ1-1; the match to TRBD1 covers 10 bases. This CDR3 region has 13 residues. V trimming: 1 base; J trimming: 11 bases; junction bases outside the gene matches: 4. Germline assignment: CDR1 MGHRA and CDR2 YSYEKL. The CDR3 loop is CASSQATGQGAFF. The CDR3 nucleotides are TGCGCCAGCAGCCAAGCTACGGGACAGGGGGCTTTCTTT.

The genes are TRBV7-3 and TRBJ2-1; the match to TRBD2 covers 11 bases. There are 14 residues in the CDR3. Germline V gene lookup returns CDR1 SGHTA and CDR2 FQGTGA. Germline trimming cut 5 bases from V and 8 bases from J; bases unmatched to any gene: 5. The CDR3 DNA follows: TGTGCCAGCAGCGTTAGCGGGGGGGCAGATGAGCAGTTCTTC. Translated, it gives CASSVSGGADEQFF.

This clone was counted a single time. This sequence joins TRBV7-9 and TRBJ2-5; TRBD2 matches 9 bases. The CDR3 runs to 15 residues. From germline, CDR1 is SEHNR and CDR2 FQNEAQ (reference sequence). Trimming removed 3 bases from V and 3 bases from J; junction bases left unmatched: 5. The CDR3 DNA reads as TGTGCCAGCAGCTTGACTAGCGGAGGAGAAGAGACCCAGTACTTC. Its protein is CASSLTSGGEETQYF.